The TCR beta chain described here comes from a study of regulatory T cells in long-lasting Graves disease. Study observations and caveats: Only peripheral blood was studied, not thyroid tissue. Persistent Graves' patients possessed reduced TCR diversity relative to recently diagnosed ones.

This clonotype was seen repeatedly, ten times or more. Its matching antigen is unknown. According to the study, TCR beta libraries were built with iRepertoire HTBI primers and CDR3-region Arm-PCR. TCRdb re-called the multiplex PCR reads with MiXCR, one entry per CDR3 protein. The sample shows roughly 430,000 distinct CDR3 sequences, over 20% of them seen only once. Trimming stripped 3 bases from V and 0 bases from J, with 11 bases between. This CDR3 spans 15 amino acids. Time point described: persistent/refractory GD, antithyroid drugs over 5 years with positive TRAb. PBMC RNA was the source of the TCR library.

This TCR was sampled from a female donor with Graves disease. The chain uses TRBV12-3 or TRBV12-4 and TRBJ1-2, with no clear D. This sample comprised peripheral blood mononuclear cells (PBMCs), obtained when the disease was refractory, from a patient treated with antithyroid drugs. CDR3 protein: CASSFSGRSNYGYTF. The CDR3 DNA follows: TGTGCCAGCAGTTTCTCGGGCAGGTCTAACTATGGCTACACCTTC.